This note documents a single T cell receptor (beta chain) sequence. Its cognate antigen is unknown. Repertoires were generated with immunoSEQ multiplex PCR, while TCRdb's copy carries only in-frame clones and drops some. The sample includes tens of thousands of clones, 86% seen only once; the top ten take 5.5% to 7.5%. These data belong to a study of OX40 agonist ivuxolimab in advanced cancers. Looking at the study overall: A male proportion of 82.7% was recorded, with mean age 60 years and range roughly 23 to 85.

Study observations and caveats: The study found that CD8+ T cells averaged more expanded clones than CD4+. Some nonresponders likewise displayed low normalized T-cell clonal expansion.

The CDR3 is 11 residues long. V was trimmed by 6 bases and J by 6 bases, leaving 12 bases between them. Per germline, CDR1 DFQATT and CDR2 SNEGSKA (reference sequence). The chain recombines TRBV20-1 with TRBJ2-7; no clear D. The sequence came from an adult with an advanced solid tumor such as melanoma, head and neck, liver or kidney cancer. Sequencing was performed on CD4+ or CD8+ T cells sorted from blood, taken in a trial of the OX40 agonist ivuxolimab. CDR3 sequence: CSASEFREQYF. Here the CDR3 DNA reads TGCAGTGCGTCGGAATTCCGCGAGCAGTACTTC.